These T cell receptor beta chains were read from a single sample in a study of technical replicates of blood from a few donors. Assay used: immunoSEQ multiplex PCR; TCRdb lists only in-frame clones, some missing. The data show roughly 71,000 clones, roughly 92% seen once. Sequenced: T cells isolated from PBMCs. The receptors shown here come from a human donor in good health. Each CDR3 is given with its conserved first and last residue. D genes are given only for firm matches. Some rows have no size entry. The others give once, few or many, or a class for an expanded clone.

d_call j_call v_call clone_size cdr3_aa cdr3_nt
- TRBJ2-1 TRBV5-4 once CASSLGLFSPSSYNEQFF TGTGCCAGCAGCTTGGGACTATTCTCGCCCAGCTCCTACAATGAGCAGTTCTTC
- TRBJ2-3 TRBV10-1 - CASSPGLDTQYF TGCGCCAGCAGTCCCGGACTAGATACGCAGTATTTT
TRBD2 TRBJ2-3 TRBV15 - CATSRERLTGGLDTDTQYF TGTGCCACCAGCAGGGAGAGACTGACGGGAGGTCTGGATACAGATACGCAGTATTTT
- TRBJ2-3 TRBV4-3 - CASSQFYGGHPDTQYF TGCGCCAGCAGCCAGTTCTATGGGGGCCACCCAGATACGCAGTATTTT
- TRBJ2-3 TRBV19 - CASSIVGADTQYF TGTGCCAGTAGTATAGTGGGAGCAGATACGCAGTATTTT
TRBD1 TRBJ2-2 TRBV6-5 - CASRRTGGNGELFF TGTGCCAGCAGGAGGACAGGGGGCAACGGGGAGCTGTTTTTT
TRBD2 TRBJ2-7 TRBV15 - CATSSGGVLAASYEQYF TGTGCCACCAGCAGTGGTGGAGTCCTAGCGGCGTCCTACGAGCAGTACTTC
- TRBJ1-2 TRBV27 - CASSFQGSYGYTF TGTGCCAGCAGTTTTCAGGGCAGCTATGGCTACACCTTC
- TRBJ2-7 TRBV6-5 - CASSYSTGEQYF TGTGCCAGCAGTTACTCGACCGGGGAGCAGTACTTC
- TRBJ2-1 TRBV7-8 - CASSLLGSEQFF TGTGCCAGCAGCTTACTTGGTAGTGAGCAGTTCTTC